The T cell receptor beta chain under discussion was sequenced for a study of T cell repertoires in cytomegalovirus infection. As for the study in general: CMV infection plus the matching HLA type was flagged by public TCR beta signatures. Study-level points and caveats: Of the TCR beta families, the public ones yielded a cumulative frequency that identified carriers of CMV plus the relevant HLA.

A note on this clonotype: What it recognizes is unknown.

TCRdb re-called the reads with MiXCR, one entry per CDR3 protein. The sample contains roughly 700,000 distinct CDR3 sequences, around 31% of which appear only once. The V end lost 2 bases, the J end lost 7 bases, and 12 bases lay between the germline ends. The germline gives CDR1 ENHRY, CDR2 SYGVKD. The CDR3 has 13 residues. This material consisted of cultured PBMCs, taken from culture after CMV antigen stimulation. The gene calls are TRBV10-3 and TRBJ2-7, with D possibly being TRBD1 (5 bases). The TCR comes from a human donor in good health (CMV status not recorded). Some clones in this sample may be carry-over from other donors' samples. CDR3: CAISELRVLEQYF. The CDR3 nucleotides are TGTGCCATCAGTGAGCTCAGGGTTTTGGAGCAGTACTTC.